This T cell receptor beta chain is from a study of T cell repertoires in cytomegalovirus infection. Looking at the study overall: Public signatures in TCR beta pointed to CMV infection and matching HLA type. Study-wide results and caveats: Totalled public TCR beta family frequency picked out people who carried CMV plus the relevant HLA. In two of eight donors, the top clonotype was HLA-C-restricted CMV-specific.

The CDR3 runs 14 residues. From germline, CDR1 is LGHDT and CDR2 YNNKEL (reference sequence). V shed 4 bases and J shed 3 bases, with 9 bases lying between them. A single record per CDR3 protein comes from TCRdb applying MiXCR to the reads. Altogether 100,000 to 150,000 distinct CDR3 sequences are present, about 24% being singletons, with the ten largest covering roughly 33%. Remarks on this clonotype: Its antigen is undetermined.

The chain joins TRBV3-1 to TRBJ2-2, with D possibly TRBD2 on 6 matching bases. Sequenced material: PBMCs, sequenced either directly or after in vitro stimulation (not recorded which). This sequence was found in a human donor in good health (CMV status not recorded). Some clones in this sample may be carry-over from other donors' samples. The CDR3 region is CASSPRLDTGELFF. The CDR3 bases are TGTGCCAGCAGCCCACGACTAGACACCGGGGAGCTGTTTTTT.